These T cell receptor beta chains were read from a single sample in a study of OX40 agonist ivuxolimab in advanced cancers. The assay was immunoSEQ multiplex PCR, and TCRdb's table has in-frame clones only and misses some. In the table there are fewer than 15,000 clones, around 90% of which are singletons. The sample in question was CD4+ or CD8+ T cells sorted from blood, obtained in a trial of the OX40 agonist ivuxolimab. Receptor source: an adult with an advanced solid tumor such as melanoma, head and neck, liver or kidney cancer. The CDR3 runs from the conserved cysteine through the conserved F or W. Not all rows give a size; the values are once, few, many and, for expanded clones, a class.

>medium-sized|TRBV11-2|TRBJ1-2
CASSPQTTSYGYTF
>.|TRBV27|TRBJ1-1
CASTRHLPVRGSTEAFF
>.|TRBV5-1|TRBJ2-7
CASSLEGTKNGIYEQYF
>.|TRBV15|TRBJ2-1
CATSLDQEWDEQFF
>.|TRBV25-1|TRBJ1-2
CASSEQGHYGYTF
>.|TRBV5-3|TRBJ1-1
CARSVCRGWNTEAFF
>.|TRBV11-2|TRBJ2-7
CASSSRQGLTYEQYF
>few|TRBV4-2|TRBJ1-1
CASSPRGRGYGDTEAFF
>once|TRBV5-4|TRBJ1-2
CASSLARTGLRYGYTF
>.|TRBV9|TRBJ2-3
CASSAWDGDVDTQYF
>.|TRBV6-1|TRBJ2-7
CASSEGQGGSYEQYF
>.|TRBV4-2|TRBJ2-7
CASSQQGLAGGTSSYEQYF
>.|TRBV7-3|TRBJ2-2
CASSPGHTGELFF
>.|TRBV4-1|TRBJ1-6
CASSQGTANSPLHF
>.|TRBV7-9|TRBJ1-2
CASSLVAGPQDGYTF
>medium-sized|TRBV6-5|TRBJ1-1
CASSYSTGAEAFF
>.|TRBV13|TRBJ2-3
CASSLVNDGSLQYF
>.|TRBV13|TRBJ2-7
CASTSGRTYEQYF
>once|TRBV7-9|TRBJ2-2
CASSLSGRNTGELFF
>once|TRBV5-4|TRBJ1-2
CASSLASSAVGYTF
>.|TRBV7-9|TRBJ2-2
CASSSTTPHTGELFF
>few|TRBV9|TRBJ2-1
CASSVETGGNEQFF
>.|TRBV9|TRBJ2-3
CASSPGTSGTDTQYF
>.|TRBV18|TRBJ2-7
CASSPDLTGTAYEQYF
>.|TRBV5-1|TRBJ2-5
CASSHGLATETQYF
>.|TRBV4-3|TRBJ2-1
CASSQDRVGLAVYNEQFF
>.|TRBV6-1|TRBJ2-3
CASSETSGRPDTQYF
>.|TRBV27|TRBJ2-1
CASRPAGGSYNEQFF
>.|TRBV7-9|TRBJ2-1
CASSLPGNPYNEQFF